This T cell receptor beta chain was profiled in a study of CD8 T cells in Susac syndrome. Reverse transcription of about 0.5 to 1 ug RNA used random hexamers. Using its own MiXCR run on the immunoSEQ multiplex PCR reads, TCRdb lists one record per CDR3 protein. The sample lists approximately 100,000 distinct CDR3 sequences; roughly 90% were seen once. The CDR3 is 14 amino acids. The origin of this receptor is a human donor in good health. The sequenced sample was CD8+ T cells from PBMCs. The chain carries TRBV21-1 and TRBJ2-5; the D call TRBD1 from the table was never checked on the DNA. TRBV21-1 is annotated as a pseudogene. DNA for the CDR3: TGTGCCAGCCGGGCAGGACAGGCCGAAGAGACCCAGTACTTC. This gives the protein CASRAGQAEETQYF.